Listed here are 17 T cell receptor beta chains from one sample, sequenced in a study of identical twins. MiXCR, applied by TCRdb to the 5' RACE reads, yields one record per CDR3 protein. The table records some 1,600,000 distinct CDR3 sequences, about 31% of them present only once. The sequenced sample was cord blood. The receptors were sampled from a newborn girl in good health.

This clonotype was observed at least ten times. The rearrangement uses TRBV6-5 and TRBJ2-7, with no clear D. V lost 2 bases and J 3 bases, leaving 5 bases between the germline ends. This CDR3 is 12 amino acids long. CDR1 is MNHEY, CDR2 SVGAGI, per germline. CDR3 coding DNA: TGTGCCAGCAGTTACACGGGCTACGAGCAGTACTTC. This translates into CASSYTGYEQYF.

In its sample, this clonotype was seen many times. The junction does not match germline at one end; this may be a read error. The V and J genes are TRBV12-3 or TRBV12-4 and TRBJ1-2, with a tentative D call TRBD1 (6 bases). The CDR3 runs 13 residues. CDR3 loop: CASSLDRGQGYTF. In DNA, the CDR3 is TGTGCCAGCAGCTTAGATCGGGGGCAAGGCTACACCTTC.

About this clonotype itself: It may be a read error: a sequence one base away is much more abundant. V gene TRBV12-3 or TRBV12-4 combines with J gene TRBJ1-2; D not certain. V dropped 6 bases and J dropped 4 bases, with 15 bases sitting between them. The CDR3 is 14 residues long. This CDR3 is CASRTLIGPYGYTF. In nucleotides, the CDR3 is TGTGCCAGCAGGACCTTAATAGGGCCCTATGGCTACACCTTC.

This clonotype was recorded many times. This chain links TRBV6-1 with TRBJ1-1, with D tentatively TRBD1 (6 bases). Trimming stripped 6 bases from V and 4 bases from J, with 15 bases between. Germline V CDR1 and CDR2: MNHNS, SASEGT. This CDR3 contains 14 residues. Here the CDR3 DNA reads TGTGCCAGCAGCGCGACAGGACGGGGCACTGAAGCTTTCTTT. Amino acids: CASSATGRGTEAFF.

This clonotype turned up a few times. The chain employs TRBV20-1 and TRBJ1-2; D perhaps matches TRBD1 (6 bases). Germline-derived CDR1 and CDR2 are DFQATT and SNEGSKA (reference sequence). V lost 0 bases, J lost 3 bases, and 20 bases lay in between. The CDR3 length is 17 residues. The CDR3 DNA is TGCAGTGCTAGAGATTATCCCCTGGACAGAAGGGACTATGGCTACACCTTC. Translation gives CSARDYPLDRRDYGYTF.

In this sample, this clonotype turned up a few times. This chain uses TRBV19 with TRBJ2-5; D possibly corresponds to TRBD1 (6 bases). The V end was cut by 6 bases, the J end by 0 bases, with 14 bases between. Looked up from germline, CDR1 is LNHDA and CDR2 is SQIVND (reference sequence). This CDR3 is built from 15 residues. CDR3 amino acids: CASSLQTGYQETQYF. For the CDR3, the DNA is TGTGCCAGTAGCCTACAGACAGGCTACCAAGAGACCCAGTACTTC.

The chain combines TRBV19 with TRBJ2-2; D may be TRBD1 (5 bases). CDR1 LNHDA and CDR2 SQIVND come from the germline V gene (reference sequence). This CDR3 has 15 amino acids. Between the trimmed V and J ends, which lost 2 bases and 5 bases, there was a span of 12 bases. The CDR3 here is CASSITRVGTGELFF. CDR3 DNA sequence: TGTGCCAGTAGTATAACCAGGGTAGGGACCGGGGAGCTGTTTTTT.

This clonotype was recorded a few times. This chain uses TRBV7-9 with TRBJ1-2; possible D gene TRBD1, 6 bases. Germline V gene lookup returns CDR1 SEHNR and CDR2 FQNEAQ (reference sequence). The CDR3 runs to 13 residues. V was cut by 6 bases and J by 8 bases, with 16 bases left in between. DNA of the CDR3: TGTGCCAGCAGTCCTACAGGGAGAGGAGGCTACACCTTC. This gives the protein CASSPTGRGGYTF.

The chain has TRBV27 and TRBJ2-1; 13 positions agree with TRBD2. The CDR3 contains 15 residues. Germline V gene lookup returns CDR1 MNHEY and CDR2 SMNVEV (reference sequence). Germline trimming cut 8 bases from V and 8 bases from J; bases unmatched to any gene: 9. The CDR3 DNA reads TGTGCCAGCCAAACTAGCGGGGGGGCTCTTCATGAGCAGTTCTTC. Amino acids: CASQTSGGALHEQFF.

The table lists this clonotype with a few counts. This chain uses TRBV21-1 with TRBJ1-2. TRBV21-1 is recorded as a pseudogene. The CDR3 covers 13 residues. The CDR3 DNA is TGTGCCAGCAGCAAAGGCCCAAAACACGGCTACACCTTC. As protein: CASSKGPKHGYTF.

On this clonotype itself: Possible read error: a much larger clone is one base away. The rearrangement uses TRBV5-1 and TRBJ2-1, with D tentatively TRBD1 (5 bases). Germline V CDR1 and CDR2: SGHRS, YFSETQ. V was shortened by 4 bases and J by 13 bases, with 18 bases between the two germline ends. The CDR3 runs 13 residues. Here the CDR3 reads CASSLGHEETQFF. The CDR3 DNA reads as TGCGCCAGCAGCCTAGGACATGAGGAGACCCAGTTCTTC.

This clonotype was seen only a few times. This chain links TRBV6-1 with TRBJ1-4; 8 nucleotides agree with TRBD1. The V and J ends lost 6 bases and 8 bases, in that order; junction bases with no gene match: 17. Germline assignment: CDR1 MNHNS and CDR2 SASEGT. The CDR3 loop spans 17 amino acids. The CDR3 DNA follows: TGTGCCAGCAGACCACTGACACAGGGGGGGGGAAAAGAAAAACTGTTTTTT. As protein: CASRPLTQGGGKEKLFF.

Concerning this clonotype itself: Since a much larger clone is just one base distant, this may be a read error. The chain links TRBV5-1 to TRBJ2-7; 8 positions match TRBD1. CDR1 and CDR2 (germline): SGHRS, YFSETQ. V dropped 5 bases and J dropped 7; count of bases not matched to a gene: 8. The CDR3 has 13 amino acids. CDR3 amino acids: CASRAGGYNEQYF. CDR3 in DNA: TGCGCCAGCAGGGCAGGGGGCTACAATGAGCAGTACTTC.

J is TRBJ2-4 and V is TRBV5-1, with TRBD2 as a possible D gene (5 bases). CDR1 is SGHRS, CDR2 YFSETQ, per germline. Deletions cut 4 bases from V and 1 base from J, with 9 bases between. CDR3 size: 14 residues. CDR3 sequence: CASSPGFAKNIQYF. CDR3 DNA: TGCGCCAGCAGCCCGGGGTTCGCCAAAAACATTCAGTACTTC.

A single count supports this clonotype. The chain joins TRBV6-6 to TRBJ1-2; D is uncertain. The V end lost 6 bases, the J end lost 7 bases, and 9 bases lay between the germline ends. The CDR3 is 11 residues long. CDR1 and CDR2 (germline): MNHNY, SVGAGI (reference sequence). The CDR3 loop reads CASSPRFGYTF. In nucleotides, the CDR3 is TGTGCCAGCAGCCCCCGGTTTGGCTACACCTTC.

The rearrangement joins TRBV27 to TRBJ2-4; TRBD1 might be the D (7 bases). The V end was cut by 2 bases, the J end by 9 bases, with 14 bases between. This CDR3 has 14 amino acids. CDR1 is MNHEY and CDR2 is SMNVEV in the germline V gene (reference sequence). The chain's CDR3 is CASSLIQGGSIQYF. As DNA, the CDR3 is TGTGCCAGCAGTTTAATTCAGGGGGGAAGCATTCAGTACTTC.

This clonotype was seen a few times. A much larger clone is a single base away; this may be a read error. The chain links TRBV7-9 to TRBJ1-1; D is unresolved. From germline, CDR1 is SEHNR and CDR2 FQNEAQ (reference sequence). This CDR3 comprises 13 residues. V dropped 3 bases and J dropped 1 base, with 6 bases sitting between them. This chain's CDR3 is CASSFVRNTEAFF. CDR3 sequence (DNA): TGTGCCAGCAGCTTTGTCAGGAACACTGAAGCTTTCTTT.